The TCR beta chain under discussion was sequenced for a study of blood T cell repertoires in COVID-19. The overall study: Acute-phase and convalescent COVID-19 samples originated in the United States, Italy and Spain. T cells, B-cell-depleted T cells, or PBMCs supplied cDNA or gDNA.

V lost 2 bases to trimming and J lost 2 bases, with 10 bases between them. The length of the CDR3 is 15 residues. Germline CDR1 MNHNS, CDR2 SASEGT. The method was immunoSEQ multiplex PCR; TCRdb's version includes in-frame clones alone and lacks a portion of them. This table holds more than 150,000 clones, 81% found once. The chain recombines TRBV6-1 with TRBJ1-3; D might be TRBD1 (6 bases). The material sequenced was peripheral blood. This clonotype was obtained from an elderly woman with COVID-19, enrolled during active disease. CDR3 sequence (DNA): TGTGCCAGCAGTGAATGGACAGAGCCTGGAAACACCATATATTTT. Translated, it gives CASSEWTEPGNTIYF.